This T cell receptor beta chain was found in a study of cytomegalovirus exposure and HLA in healthy donors. Overall study context: Unique TCRs from HLA-typed donors, around 79 million of them, were held in an early data release.

Study-wide results and caveats: Generally TCR sequences proved uncommon, though certain public TCRs appeared in numerous donors. Presence/absence results assume similar sequencing depth per donor, which may not hold.

On this clone: What it binds is unknown.

The primer mix had 60 Vbeta and 13 Jbeta primers. The method was immunoSEQ multiplex PCR; TCRdb's version includes in-frame clones alone and lacks a portion of them. The table lists tens of thousands of clones, 82% of them singletons, with about 3.8% in the top ten. This CDR3 is 15 amino acids long. After removal of 5 bases from V and 8 bases from J, the junction contained 15 bases not matched to a gene. CDR1 and CDR2 from the germline V gene are SQVTM and ANQGSEA. The sequence derives from a man aged 50 to 60 in good health and CMV-seronegative. The sample was PBMCs. V usage is TRBV29-1 and J usage is TRBJ2-1; 7 nucleotides match TRBD1. The CDR3 DNA reads as TGCAGCGTTTTCCTAGGGGGCCGTAATCCGGATGAGCAGTTCTTC. It translates to CSVFLGGRNPDEQFF.